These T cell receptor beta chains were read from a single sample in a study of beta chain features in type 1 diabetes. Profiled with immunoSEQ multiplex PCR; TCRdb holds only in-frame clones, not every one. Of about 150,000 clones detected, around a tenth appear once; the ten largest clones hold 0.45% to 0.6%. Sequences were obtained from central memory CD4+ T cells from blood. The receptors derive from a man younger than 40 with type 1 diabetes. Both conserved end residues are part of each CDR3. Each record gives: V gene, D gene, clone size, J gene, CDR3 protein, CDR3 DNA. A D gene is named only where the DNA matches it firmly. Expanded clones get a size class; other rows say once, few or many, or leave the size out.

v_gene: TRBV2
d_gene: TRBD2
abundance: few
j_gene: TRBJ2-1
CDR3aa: CASKDGRGNEQFF
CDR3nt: TGTGCCAGCAAAGACGGGAGGGGAAATGAGCAGTTCTTC

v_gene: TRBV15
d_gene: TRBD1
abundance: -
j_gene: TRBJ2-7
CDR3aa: CATSTRTGGEQYF
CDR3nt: TGTGCCACCAGCACCCGGACAGGGGGTGAGCAGTACTTC

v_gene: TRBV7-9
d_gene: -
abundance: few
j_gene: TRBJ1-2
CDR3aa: CASSLSQAGYGYTF
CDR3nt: TGTGCCAGCAGCCTAAGCCAAGCCGGCTATGGCTACACCTTC

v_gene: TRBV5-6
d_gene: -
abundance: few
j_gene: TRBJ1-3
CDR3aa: CASSLFGGSGNTIYF
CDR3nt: TGTGCCAGCAGCTTGTTTGGAGGCTCTGGAAACACCATATATTTT

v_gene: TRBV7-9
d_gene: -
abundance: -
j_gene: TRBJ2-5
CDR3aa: CASSLQGRYQETQYF
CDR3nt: TGTGCCAGCAGCTTACAGGGGCGTTATCAAGAGACCCAGTACTTC

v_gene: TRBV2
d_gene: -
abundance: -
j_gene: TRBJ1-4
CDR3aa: CASSSDPEAGKLFF
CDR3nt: TGTGCCAGCAGTTCTGATCCGGAAGCGGGAAAACTGTTTTTT

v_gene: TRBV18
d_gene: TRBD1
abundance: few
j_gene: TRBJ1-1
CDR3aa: CASSLLTGDLGEAFF
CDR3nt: TGTGCCAGCTCACTCTTAACAGGGGATCTTGGTGAAGCTTTCTTT

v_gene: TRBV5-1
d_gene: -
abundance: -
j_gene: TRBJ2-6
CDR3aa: CASGLQGSGANVLTF
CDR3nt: TGCGCCAGCGGACTACAGGGGTCTGGGGCCAACGTCCTGACTTTC

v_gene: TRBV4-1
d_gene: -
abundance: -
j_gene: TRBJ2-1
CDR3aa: CASSQEFDSVGFF
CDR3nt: TGCGCCAGCAGCCAAGAGTTTGATAGCGTAGGGTTCTTC

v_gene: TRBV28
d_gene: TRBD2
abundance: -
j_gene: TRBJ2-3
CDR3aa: CATKAGRSTDTQYF
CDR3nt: TGTGCCACCAAAGCGGGACGAAGCACAGATACGCAGTATTTT

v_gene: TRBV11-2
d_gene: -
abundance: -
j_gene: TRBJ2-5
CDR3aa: CASSYQDRDYETQYF
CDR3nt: TGTGCCAGCAGTTACCAGGACAGGGACTACGAGACCCAGTACTTC

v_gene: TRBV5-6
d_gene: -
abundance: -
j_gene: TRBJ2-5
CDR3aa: CASSLFLRTVQETQYF
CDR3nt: TGTGCCAGCAGCTTGTTTTTGAGAACCGTCCAAGAGACCCAGTACTTC

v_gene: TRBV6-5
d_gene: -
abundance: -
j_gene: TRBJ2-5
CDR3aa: CASRAGRQETQYF
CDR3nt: TGTGCCAGCCGGGCGGGCCGCCAAGAGACCCAGTACTTC

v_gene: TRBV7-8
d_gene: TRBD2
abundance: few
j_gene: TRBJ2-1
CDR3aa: CASSLTGTSGRAYNEQFF
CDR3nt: TGTGCCAGCAGCCTAACAGGGACTAGCGGGAGGGCCTACAATGAGCAGTTCTTC

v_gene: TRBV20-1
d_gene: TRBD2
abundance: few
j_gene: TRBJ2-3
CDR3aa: CSAGSGRTQYF
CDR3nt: TGCAGTGCCGGTAGCGGGCGTACGCAGTATTTT

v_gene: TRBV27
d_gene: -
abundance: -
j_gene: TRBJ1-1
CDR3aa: CASSLSQGRTEAFF
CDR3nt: TGTGCCAGCAGTTTGTCCCAGGGTCGCACTGAAGCTTTCTTT

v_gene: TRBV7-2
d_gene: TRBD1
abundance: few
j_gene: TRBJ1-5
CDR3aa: CASSKYAGTGMGNQPQHF
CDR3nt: TGTGCCAGCAGCAAATACGCGGGGACAGGGATGGGCAATCAGCCCCAGCATTTT

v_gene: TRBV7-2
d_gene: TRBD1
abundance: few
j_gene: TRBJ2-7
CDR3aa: CASSYEQGAYYEQYF
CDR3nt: TGTGCCAGCAGCTACGAACAGGGGGCATACTACGAGCAGTACTTC

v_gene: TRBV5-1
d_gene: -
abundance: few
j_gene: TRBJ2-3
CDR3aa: CASSLVATHTDTQYF
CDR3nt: TGCGCCAGCAGCTTGGTAGCGACCCACACAGATACGCAGTATTTT

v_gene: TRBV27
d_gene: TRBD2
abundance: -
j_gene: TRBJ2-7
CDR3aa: CASRGLAGSYEQYF
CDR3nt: TGTGCCAGCCGAGGACTAGCGGGATCCTACGAGCAGTACTTC

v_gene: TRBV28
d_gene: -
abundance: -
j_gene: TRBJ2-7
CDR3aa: CASSLMSIRYYEQYF
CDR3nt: TGTGCCAGCAGTTTAATGTCGATTCGGTACTACGAGCAGTACTTC

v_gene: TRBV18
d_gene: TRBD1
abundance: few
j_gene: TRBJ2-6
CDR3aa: CASSPRAGGTGANVLTF
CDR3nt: TGTGCCAGCTCACCACGGGCAGGGGGAACTGGGGCCAACGTCCTGACTTTC

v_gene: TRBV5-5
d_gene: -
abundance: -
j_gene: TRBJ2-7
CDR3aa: CASSLDSLYEQYF
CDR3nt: TGTGCCAGCAGCTTGGACTCGCTCTACGAGCAGTACTTC

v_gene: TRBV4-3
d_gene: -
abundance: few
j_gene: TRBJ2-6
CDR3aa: CASSLQDGPSGANVLTF
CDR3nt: TGCGCCAGCAGTCTACAGGACGGGCCATCTGGGGCCAACGTCCTGACTTTC

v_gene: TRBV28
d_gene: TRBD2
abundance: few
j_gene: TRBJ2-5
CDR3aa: CASSFPGRGGQETQYF
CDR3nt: TGTGCCAGCAGTTTCCCCGGGAGGGGGGGGCAAGAGACCCAGTACTTC

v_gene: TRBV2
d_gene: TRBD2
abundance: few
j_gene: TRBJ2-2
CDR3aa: CASSGTSGSAGELFF
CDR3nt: TGTGCCAGCAGCGGGACTAGCGGGAGTGCCGGGGAGCTGTTTTTT

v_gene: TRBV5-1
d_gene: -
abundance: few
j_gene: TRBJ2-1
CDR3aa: CASSLERGSYNEQFF
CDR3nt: TGCGCCAGCAGCTTGGAAAGAGGCTCCTACAATGAGCAGTTCTTC

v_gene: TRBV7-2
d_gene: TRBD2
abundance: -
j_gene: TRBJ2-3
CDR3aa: CASSPGLAAWDTQYF
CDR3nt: TGTGCCAGCAGCCCGGGACTAGCGGCGTGGGATACGCAGTATTTT

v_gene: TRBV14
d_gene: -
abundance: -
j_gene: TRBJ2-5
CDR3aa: CASSYGETQYF
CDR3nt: TGTGCCAGCAGTTACGGGGAGACCCAGTACTTC

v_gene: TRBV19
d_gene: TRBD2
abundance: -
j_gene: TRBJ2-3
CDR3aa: CASNPPGRDTQYF
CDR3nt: TGTGCCAGTAACCCGCCCGGGAGGGATACGCAGTATTTT

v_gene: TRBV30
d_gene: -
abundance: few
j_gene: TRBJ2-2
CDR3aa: CAWSWASHTGELFF
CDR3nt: TGTGCCTGGAGTTGGGCTAGCCACACCGGGGAGCTGTTTTTT

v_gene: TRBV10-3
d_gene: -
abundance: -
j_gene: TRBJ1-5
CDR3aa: CAISDTGQPQHF
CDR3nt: TGTGCCATCAGTGACACGGGGCAGCCCCAGCATTTT

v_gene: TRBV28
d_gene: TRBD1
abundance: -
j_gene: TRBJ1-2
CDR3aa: CASRTTGTLFYGYTF
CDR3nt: TGTGCCAGCAGAACGACAGGGACCTTATTCTATGGCTACACCTTC

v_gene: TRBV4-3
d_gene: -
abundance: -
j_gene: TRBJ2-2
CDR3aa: CASSHGPGGASEELFF
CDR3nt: TGCGCCAGCAGCCACGGTCCCGGGGGTGCATCCGAAGAGCTGTTTTTT

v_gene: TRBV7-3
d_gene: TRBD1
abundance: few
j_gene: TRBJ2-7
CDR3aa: CASSLGTGGRQYF
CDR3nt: TGTGCCAGCAGCTTGGGGACAGGGGGCCGGCAGTACTTC

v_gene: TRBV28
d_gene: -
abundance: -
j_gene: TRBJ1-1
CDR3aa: CASSWMGPIEEAFF
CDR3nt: TGTGCCAGCAGTTGGATGGGGCCGATAGAGGAAGCTTTCTTT

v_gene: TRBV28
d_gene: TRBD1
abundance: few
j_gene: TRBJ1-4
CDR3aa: CASSKGGQGYEKLFF
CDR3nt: TGTGCCAGCAGTAAAGGAGGACAGGGATATGAAAAACTGTTTTTT

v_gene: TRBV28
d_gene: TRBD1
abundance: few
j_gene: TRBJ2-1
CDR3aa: CASSLRGQGRGGISNEQFF
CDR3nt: TGTGCCAGCAGTTTAAGGGGACAGGGGAGAGGCGGGATTTCCAATGAGCAGTTCTTC

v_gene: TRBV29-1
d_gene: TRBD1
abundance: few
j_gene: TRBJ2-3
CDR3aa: CSAAGQGALDTQYF
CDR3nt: TGCAGCGCCGCTGGACAGGGGGCGTTAGATACGCAGTATTTT

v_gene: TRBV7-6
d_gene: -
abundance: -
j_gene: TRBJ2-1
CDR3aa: CASSLLSSYNEQFF
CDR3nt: TGTGCCAGCAGCTTACTAAGCTCCTACAATGAGCAGTTCTTC

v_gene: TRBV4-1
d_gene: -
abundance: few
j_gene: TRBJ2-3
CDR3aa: CASNPLLSSTDTQYF
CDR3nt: TGCGCCAGCAATCCTCTCCTATCTAGCACAGATACGCAGTATTTT

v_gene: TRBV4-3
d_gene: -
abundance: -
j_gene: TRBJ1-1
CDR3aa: CASSQDRRGNTEAFF
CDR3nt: TGCGCCAGCAGCCAAGATCGGCGCGGGAACACTGAAGCTTTCTTT

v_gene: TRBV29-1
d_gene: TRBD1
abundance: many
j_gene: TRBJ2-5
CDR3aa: CSVDGDRDQETQYF
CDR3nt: TGCAGCGTTGACGGGGACAGGGACCAAGAGACCCAGTACTTC

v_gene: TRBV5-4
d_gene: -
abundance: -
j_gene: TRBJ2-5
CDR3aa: CASSYGSAETQYF
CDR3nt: TGTGCCAGCAGCTACGGGAGTGCGGAGACCCAGTACTTC

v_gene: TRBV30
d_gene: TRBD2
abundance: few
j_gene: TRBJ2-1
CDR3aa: CAWIMKREITEQFF
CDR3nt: TGTGCCTGGATTATGAAGCGGGAGATCACTGAGCAGTTCTTC